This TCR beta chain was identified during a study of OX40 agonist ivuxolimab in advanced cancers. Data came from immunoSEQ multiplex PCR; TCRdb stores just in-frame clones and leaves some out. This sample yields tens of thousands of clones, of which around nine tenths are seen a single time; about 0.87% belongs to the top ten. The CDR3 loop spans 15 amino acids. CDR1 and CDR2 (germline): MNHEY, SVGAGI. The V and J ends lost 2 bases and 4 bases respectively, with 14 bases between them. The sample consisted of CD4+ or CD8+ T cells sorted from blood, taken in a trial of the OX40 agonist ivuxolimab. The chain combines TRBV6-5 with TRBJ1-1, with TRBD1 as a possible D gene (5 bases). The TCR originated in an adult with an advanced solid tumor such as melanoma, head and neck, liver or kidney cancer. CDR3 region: CASSYRGTQATEAFF. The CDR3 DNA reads TGTGCCAGCAGTTACCGAGGGACCCAGGCCACTGAAGCTTTCTTT.